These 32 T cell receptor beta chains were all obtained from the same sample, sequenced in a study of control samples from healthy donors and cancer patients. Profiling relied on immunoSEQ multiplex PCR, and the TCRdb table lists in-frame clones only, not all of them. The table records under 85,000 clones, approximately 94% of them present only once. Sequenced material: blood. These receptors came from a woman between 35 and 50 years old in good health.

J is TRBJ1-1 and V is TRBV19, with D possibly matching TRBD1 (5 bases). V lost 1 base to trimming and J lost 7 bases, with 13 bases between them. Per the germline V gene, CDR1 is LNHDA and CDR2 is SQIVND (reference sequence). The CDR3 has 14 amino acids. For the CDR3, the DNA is TGTGCCAGTAGTATAGGGGACCTGAGGTTTGAAGCTTTCTTT. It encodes CASSIGDLRFEAFF.

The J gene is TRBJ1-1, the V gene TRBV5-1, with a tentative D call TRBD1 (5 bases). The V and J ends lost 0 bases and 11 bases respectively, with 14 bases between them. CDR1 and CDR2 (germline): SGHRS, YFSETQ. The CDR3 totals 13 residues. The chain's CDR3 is CASSLEAGTMAFF. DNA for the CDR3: TGCGCCAGCAGCTTGGAGGCCGGGACGATGGCTTTCTTT.

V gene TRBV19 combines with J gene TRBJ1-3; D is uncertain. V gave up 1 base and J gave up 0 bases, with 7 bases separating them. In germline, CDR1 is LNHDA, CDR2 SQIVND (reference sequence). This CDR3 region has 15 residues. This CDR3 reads CASSIGHLSGNTIYF. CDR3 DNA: TGTGCCAGTAGTATAGGACATCTCTCTGGAAACACCATATATTTT.

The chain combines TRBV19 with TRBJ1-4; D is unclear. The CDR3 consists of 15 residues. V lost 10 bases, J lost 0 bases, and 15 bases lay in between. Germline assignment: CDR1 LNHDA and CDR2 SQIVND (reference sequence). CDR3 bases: TGTGCCACCATGGACCCTGGAGCAACTAATGAAAAACTGTTTTTT. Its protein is CATMDPGATNEKLFF.

The DNA for the CDR3 is TGTGCCAGCACCCCGGACAGGGAGCCCTTCTTCTATGGCTACACCTTC. This translates into CASTPDREPFFYGYTF. V and J are TRBV6-2 or TRBV6-3 and TRBJ1-2, with 8 nucleotides matching TRBD1. This CDR3 has 16 amino acids. V dropped 7 bases and J dropped 4; count of bases not matched to a gene: 14. The germline V gene encodes CDR1 MNHEY and CDR2 SVGEGT.

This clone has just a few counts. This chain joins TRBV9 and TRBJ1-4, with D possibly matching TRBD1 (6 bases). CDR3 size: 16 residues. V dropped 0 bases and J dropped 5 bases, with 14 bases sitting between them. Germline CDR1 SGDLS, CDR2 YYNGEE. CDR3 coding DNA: TGTGCCAGCAGCGTAGGATCTGGGACACTCAATGAAAAACTGTTTTTT. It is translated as CASSVGSGTLNEKLFF. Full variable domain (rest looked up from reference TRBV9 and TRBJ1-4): DSGVTQTPKHLITATGQRVTLRCSPRSGDLSVYWYQQSLDQGLQFLIQYYNGEERAKGNILERFSAQQFPDLHSELNLSSLELGDSALYFCASSVGSGTLNEKLFFGSGTQLSVL.

The CDR3 region is CASSQTGAQETQYF. CDR3 sequence (DNA): TGTGCCAGCAGCCAAACAGGGGCCCAAGAGACCCAGTACTTC. The chain uses TRBV7-9 and TRBJ2-5, with 7 bases fitting TRBD1. J was trimmed by 1 base and V by 5 bases; bases with no gene match: 4. There are 14 residues in the CDR3. CDR1 and CDR2 from the germline V gene are SEHNR and FQNEAQ (reference sequence).

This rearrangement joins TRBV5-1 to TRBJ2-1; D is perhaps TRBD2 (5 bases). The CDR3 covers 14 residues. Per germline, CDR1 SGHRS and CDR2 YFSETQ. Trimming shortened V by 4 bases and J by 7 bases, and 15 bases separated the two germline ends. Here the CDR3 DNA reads TGCGCCAGCAGCCCCGGACTTTATCAGAATGAGCAGTTCTTC. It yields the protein CASSPGLYQNEQFF.

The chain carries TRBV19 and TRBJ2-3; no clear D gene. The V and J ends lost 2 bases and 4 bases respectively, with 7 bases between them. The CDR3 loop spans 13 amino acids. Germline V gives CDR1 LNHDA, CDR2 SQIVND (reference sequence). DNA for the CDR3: TGTGCCAGTAGTATAACGCTCTCAGATACGCAGTATTTT. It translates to CASSITLSDTQYF. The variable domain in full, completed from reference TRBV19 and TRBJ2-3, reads DGGITQSPKYLFRKEGQNVTLSCEQNLNHDAMYWYRQDPGQGLRLIYYSQIVNDFQKGDIAEGYSVSREKKESFPLTVTSAQKNPTAFYLCASSITLSDTQYFGPGTRLTVL.

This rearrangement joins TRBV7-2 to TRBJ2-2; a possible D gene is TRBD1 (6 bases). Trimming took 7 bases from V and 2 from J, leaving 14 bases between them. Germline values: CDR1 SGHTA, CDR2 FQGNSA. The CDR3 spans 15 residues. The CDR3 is CASTRPRGNTGELFF. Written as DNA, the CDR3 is TGTGCCAGCACCCGCCCCAGGGGAAACACCGGGGAGCTGTTTTTT.

As DNA, the CDR3 is TGTGCCAGCAGCTTAATGTCCACTAGCACAGATACGCAGTATTTT. Translated: CASSLMSTSTDTQYF. The rearrangement uses TRBV7-3 and TRBJ2-3; D not certain. V gave up 1 base and J gave up 0 bases, with 8 bases separating them. Germline assignment: CDR1 SGHTA and CDR2 FQGTGA. CDR3 length: 15 residues.

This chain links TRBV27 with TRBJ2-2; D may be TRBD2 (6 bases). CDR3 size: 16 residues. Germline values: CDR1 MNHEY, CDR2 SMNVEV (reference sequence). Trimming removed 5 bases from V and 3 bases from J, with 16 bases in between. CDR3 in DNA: TGTGCCAGCAGTCCCCCTCTGACTAGACACACCGGGGAGCTGTTTTTT. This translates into CASSPPLTRHTGELFF.

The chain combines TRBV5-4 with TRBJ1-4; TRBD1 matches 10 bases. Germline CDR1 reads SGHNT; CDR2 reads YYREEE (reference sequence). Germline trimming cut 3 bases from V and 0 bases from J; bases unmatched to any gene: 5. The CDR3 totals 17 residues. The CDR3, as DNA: TGTGCCAGCAGCTCGGGACAGGGGATCGCAACTAATGAAAAACTGTTTTTT. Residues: CASSSGQGIATNEKLFF.

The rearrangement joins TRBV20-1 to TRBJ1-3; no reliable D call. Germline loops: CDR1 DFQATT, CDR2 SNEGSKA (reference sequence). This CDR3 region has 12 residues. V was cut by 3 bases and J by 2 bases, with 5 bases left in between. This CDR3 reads CSASLAGNTIYF. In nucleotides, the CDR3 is TGCAGTGCTAGTTTGGCTGGAAACACCATATATTTT.

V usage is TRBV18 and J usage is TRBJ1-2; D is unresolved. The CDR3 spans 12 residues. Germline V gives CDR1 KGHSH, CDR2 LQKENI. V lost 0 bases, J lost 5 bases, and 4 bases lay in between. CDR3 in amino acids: CASSPPEYGYTF. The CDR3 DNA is TGTGCCAGCTCACCACCCGAGTATGGCTACACCTTC.

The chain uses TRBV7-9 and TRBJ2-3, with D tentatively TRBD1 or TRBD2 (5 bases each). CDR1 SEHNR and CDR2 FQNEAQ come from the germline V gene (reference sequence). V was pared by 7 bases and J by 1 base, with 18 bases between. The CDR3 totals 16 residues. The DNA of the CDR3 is TGTGCCAGCACCCTAGGTGGGGGTGGAGGCACAGATACGCAGTATTTT. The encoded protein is CASTLGGGGGTDTQYF. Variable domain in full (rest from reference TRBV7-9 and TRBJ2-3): DTGVSQNPRHKITKRGQNVTFRCDPISEHNRLYWYRQTLGQGPEFLTYFQNEAQLEKSRLLSDRFSAERPKGSFSTLEIQRTEQGDSAMYLCASTLGGGGGTDTQYFGPGTRLTVL.

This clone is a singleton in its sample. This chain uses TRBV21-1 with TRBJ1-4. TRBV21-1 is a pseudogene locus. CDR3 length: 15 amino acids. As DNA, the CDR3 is TGTGCCAGCAGCAAGGTGGAGGGGGATCATGAAAAACTGTTTTTT. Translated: CASSKVEGDHEKLFF.

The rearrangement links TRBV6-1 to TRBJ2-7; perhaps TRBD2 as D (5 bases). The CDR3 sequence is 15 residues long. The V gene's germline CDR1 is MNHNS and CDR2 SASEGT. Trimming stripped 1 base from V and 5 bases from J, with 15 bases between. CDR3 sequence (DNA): TGTGCCAGCAGTGAAGGCGGGTGGCATTCGGACGAGCAGTACTTC. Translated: CASSEGGWHSDEQYF.

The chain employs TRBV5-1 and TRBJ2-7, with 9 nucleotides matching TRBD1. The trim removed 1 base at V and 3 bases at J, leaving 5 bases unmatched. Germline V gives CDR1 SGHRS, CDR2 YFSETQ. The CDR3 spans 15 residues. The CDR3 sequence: CASSLIGQGRYEQYF. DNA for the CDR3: TGCGCCAGCAGCTTGATAGGACAGGGGCGCTACGAGCAGTACTTC.

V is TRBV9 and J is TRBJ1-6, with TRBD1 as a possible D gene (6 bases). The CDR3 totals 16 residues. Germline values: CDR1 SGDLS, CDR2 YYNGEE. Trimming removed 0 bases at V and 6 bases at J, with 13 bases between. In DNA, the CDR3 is TGTGCCAGCAGCGTAGGCGGGGGCTTCTCTAATTCACCCCTCCACTTT. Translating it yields CASSVGGGFSNSPLHF.

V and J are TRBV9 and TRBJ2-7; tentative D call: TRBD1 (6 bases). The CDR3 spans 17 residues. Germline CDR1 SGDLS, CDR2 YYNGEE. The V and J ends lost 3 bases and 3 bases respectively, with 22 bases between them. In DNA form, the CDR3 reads TGTGCCAGCAGCGACCATCCCGGGCAGGGGATGGGCTACGAGCAGTACTTC. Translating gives CASSDHPGQGMGYEQYF.

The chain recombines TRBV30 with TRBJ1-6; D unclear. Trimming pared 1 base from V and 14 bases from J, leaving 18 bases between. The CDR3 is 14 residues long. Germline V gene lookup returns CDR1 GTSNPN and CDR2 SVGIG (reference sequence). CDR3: CAWSATLMGRTLHF. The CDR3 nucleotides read TGTGCCTGGAGTGCAACCCTAATGGGCAGGACCCTCCACTTT.

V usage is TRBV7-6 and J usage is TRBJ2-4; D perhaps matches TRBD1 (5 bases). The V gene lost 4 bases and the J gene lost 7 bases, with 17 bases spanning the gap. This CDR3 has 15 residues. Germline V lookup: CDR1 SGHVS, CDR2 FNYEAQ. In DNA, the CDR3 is TGTGCCAGCAGCTCTGTGGACACTCTCGGGAACATTCAGTACTTC. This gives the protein CASSSVDTLGNIQYF.

This CDR3 is CASSPLEAREAFF. The CDR3 region has the DNA TGTGCCAGCAGTCCCCTCGAGGCTAGGGAAGCTTTCTTT. The chain links TRBV25-1 to TRBJ1-1; D is ambiguous. Per germline, CDR1 MGHDK and CDR2 SYGVNS. The V end was cut by 5 bases, the J end by 8 bases, with 15 bases between. CDR3 length equals 13 residues.

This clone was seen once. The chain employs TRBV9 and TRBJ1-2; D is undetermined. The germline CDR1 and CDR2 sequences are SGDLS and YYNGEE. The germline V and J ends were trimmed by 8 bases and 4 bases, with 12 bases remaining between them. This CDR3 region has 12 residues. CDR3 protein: CASHGGLYGYTF. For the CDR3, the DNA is TGTGCCAGTCATGGCGGTCTCTATGGCTACACCTTC.

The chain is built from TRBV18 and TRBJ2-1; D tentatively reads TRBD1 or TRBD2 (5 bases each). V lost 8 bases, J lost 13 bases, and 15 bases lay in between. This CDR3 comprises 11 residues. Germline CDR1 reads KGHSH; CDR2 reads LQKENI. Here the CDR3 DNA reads TGTGCCAGCCCCGCCGGGACCCAACAGTTCTTC. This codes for CASPAGTQQFF.

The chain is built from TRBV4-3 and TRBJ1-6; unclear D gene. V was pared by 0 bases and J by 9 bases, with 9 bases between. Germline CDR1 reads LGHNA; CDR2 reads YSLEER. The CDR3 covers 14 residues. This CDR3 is CASSQDRQLSPLHF. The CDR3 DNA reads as TGCGCCAGCAGCCAAGATCGGCAGCTTTCACCCCTCCACTTT.

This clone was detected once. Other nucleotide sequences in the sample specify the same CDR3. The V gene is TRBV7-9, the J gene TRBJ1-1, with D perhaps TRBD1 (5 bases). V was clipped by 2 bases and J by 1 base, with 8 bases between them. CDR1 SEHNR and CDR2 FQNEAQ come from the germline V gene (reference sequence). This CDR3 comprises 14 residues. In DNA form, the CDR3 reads TGTGCCAGCAGCTTACAGGGTCCGAACACTGAAGCTTTCTTT. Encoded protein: CASSLQGPNTEAFF.

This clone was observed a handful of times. The CDR3 sequence is CSASQGATGANVLTF. CDR3 in DNA: TGCAGTGCTAGTCAGGGGGCAACTGGGGCCAACGTCCTGACTTTC. The J gene is TRBJ2-6, the V gene TRBV20-1, with 8 bases identical to TRBD1. The V gene's germline CDR1 is DFQATT and CDR2 SNEGSKA (reference sequence). CDR3 length: 15 residues. J lost 2 bases, V lost 3 bases, and 3 bases had no gene match.

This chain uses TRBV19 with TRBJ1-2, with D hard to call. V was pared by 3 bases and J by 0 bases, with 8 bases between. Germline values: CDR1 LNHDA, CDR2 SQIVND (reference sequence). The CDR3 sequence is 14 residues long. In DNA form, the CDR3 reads TGTGCCAGTAGTATCGTCAATGCTAACTATGGCTACACCTTC. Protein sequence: CASSIVNANYGYTF.

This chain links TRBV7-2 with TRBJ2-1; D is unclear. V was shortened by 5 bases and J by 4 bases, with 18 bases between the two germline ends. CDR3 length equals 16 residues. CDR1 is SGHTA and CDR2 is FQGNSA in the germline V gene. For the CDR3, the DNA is TGTGCCAGCAGCACCCCCGCCCAGCGTAAATACAATGAGCAGTTCTTC. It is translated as CASSTPAQRKYNEQFF. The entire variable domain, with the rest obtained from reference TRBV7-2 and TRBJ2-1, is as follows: GAGVSQSPSNKVTEKGKDVELRCDPISGHTALYWYRQSLGQGLEFLIYFQGNSAPDKSGLPSDRFSAERTGGSVSTLTIQRTQQEDSAVYLCASSTPAQRKYNEQFFGPGTRLTVL.

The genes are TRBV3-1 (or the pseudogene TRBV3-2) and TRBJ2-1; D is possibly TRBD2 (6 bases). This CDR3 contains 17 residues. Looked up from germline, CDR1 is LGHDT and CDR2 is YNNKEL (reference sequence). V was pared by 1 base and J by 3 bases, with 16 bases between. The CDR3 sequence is CASSQVGRRRGYNEQFF. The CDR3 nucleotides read TGTGCCAGCAGCCAAGTCGGGCGTAGGCGGGGCTACAATGAGCAGTTCTTC.